Listed below are T cell receptor beta chains from one sample, sequenced in a study of T cells after yellow fever vaccination. A single record per CDR3 protein comes from TCRdb applying MiXCR to the 5' RACE reads. Here the sample spans approximately 600,000 distinct CDR3 sequences, more than 9% being singletons. The starting material was PBMCs, obtained on the day of the yellow fever booster vaccination. Receptors were obtained from a man aged 25-45 years who received the YFV17D yellow fever vaccine. Each CDR3 is given with its conserved first and last residue. The D gene is left open where the match is weak. Expanded clones get a size class; other rows say once, few or many, or leave the size out.

TRBJ2-2 - TRBV5-5 - TGTGCCAGCAGCGTGACAAGAGAGGCGTCCGGGGAGCTGTTTTTT CASSVTREASGELFF
TRBJ1-2 - TRBV7-9 few TGTGCCAGCAGTCCCGGTGGTTACTCTAACTATGGCTACACCTTC CASSPGGYSNYGYTF
TRBJ2-3 - TRBV7-2 few TGTGCCAGCAGCTCCCTCCCCCGTCCAGATACGCAGTATTTT CASSSLPRPDTQYF
TRBJ2-5 - TRBV7-2 few TGTGCCAGCAGCCTACAGCGGACTGGGGAGACCCAGTACTTC CASSLQRTGETQYF
TRBJ2-1 - TRBV7-2 few TGTGCCAGCACCCCGCCGGGACTCAGCTCCTACAATGAGCAGTTCTTC CASTPPGLSSYNEQFF
TRBJ2-7 - TRBV5-5 few TGTGCCAGCAACTTTCGGCCAGCGGACTACGAGCAGTACTTC CASNFRPADYEQYF
TRBJ2-5 - TRBV6-2/TRBV6-3 few TGTGCCAGCAGTTACCCGAATGAAGAGACCCAGTACTTC CASSYPNEETQYF
TRBJ2-5 - TRBV6-2/TRBV6-3 few TGTGCCAGCAGTTATTACGAGACCCAGTACTTC CASSYYETQYF
TRBJ2-3 - TRBV7-3 few TGTGCCAGCAGCTCGGGACTGGCCAAAAAGGATACGCAGTATTTT CASSSGLAKKDTQYF
TRBJ2-1 - TRBV11-3 - TGTGCCAGCAGCCCCCGGGTCACAGGGGGAGGGGAGCAGTTCTTC CASSPRVTGGGEQFF
TRBJ1-1 - TRBV6-5 few TGTGCCAGCAGCGGCGATGACACTGAAGCTTTCTTT CASSGDDTEAFF
TRBJ2-7 TRBD2 TRBV28 few TGTGCCAGCAAAGACGGGGGGGGCCCTTTTTACGAGCAGTACTTC CASKDGGGPFYEQYF
TRBJ2-7 TRBD2 TRBV2 - TGTGCCAGAGGGGAGGGGCCTTCCTACGAGCAGTACTTC CARGEGPSYEQYF
TRBJ2-7 - TRBV4-3 - TGCGCCAGCAGCCTCCGGACAGCCTCTTCGGAGCAGTACTTC CASSLRTASSEQYF
TRBJ2-1 - TRBV19 - TGTGCCAGTAGGGGCGACAGGATCACCTACAATGAGCAGTTCTTC CASRGDRITYNEQFF
TRBJ2-7 TRBD2 TRBV6-1 - TGTGCCAGCAGTCTTACTAGCGGGAGCCCCTACGAGCAGTACTTC CASSLTSGSPYEQYF
TRBJ2-4 TRBD2 TRBV5-1 - TGCGCCAGCAGCTGGGAGGGGGCCAAAAACATTCAGTACTTC CASSWEGAKNIQYF
TRBJ1-2 - TRBV30 few TGTGCCCAAAGAGACACCTATGGCTACACCTTC CAQRDTYGYTF
TRBJ2-1 TRBD2 TRBV5-1 many TGCGCCAGCAGCTCTACCGGGACTAGCGGGAGGGCCAATGAGCAGTTCTTC CASSSTGTSGRANEQFF
TRBJ2-7 - TRBV10-2 - TGCGCCAGCGGCGACATCGAGCAGTACTTC CASGDIEQYF
TRBJ2-1 - TRBV5-1 many TGCGCCAGCAGCCCCCCCAAAACAGCCGGAGGGCCGGATGAGCAGTTCTTC CASSPPKTAGGPDEQFF
TRBJ2-3 TRBD2 TRBV7-2 few TGTGCCAGCAGCTTCGGGAGTAGCGGGAGGGTAACAGATACGCAGTATTTT CASSFGSSGRVTDTQYF
TRBJ1-1 - TRBV5-1 - TGCGCCAGCAGCGTGGACAGTTACACTGAAGCTTTCTTT CASSVDSYTEAFF